This TCR beta chain was captured in a study of blood T cell repertoires in COVID-19. Study summary: Acute and convalescent COVID-19 specimens originated in the United States, Italy and Spain.

In the authors' methods: Researchers report that nucleated cell counts were estimated from reference gene primer amplification. Generated by immunoSEQ multiplex PCR, the TCRdb table keeps only in-frame clones and is missing some. That table furnishes V, J and clone size, whereas the DNA furnished D and trimming. Among 95,000 to 110,000 clones listed, 85% to 90% were seen once. Looked up from germline, CDR1 is SGHNT and CDR2 is YYREEE (reference sequence). The V end was cut by 5 bases, the J end by 8 bases, with 16 bases between. This CDR3 has 14 amino acids. The chain combines TRBV5-4 with TRBJ1-4; D possibly corresponds to TRBD1 (5 bases). The receptor was derived from a human donor in a cohort sampled during active COVID-19. Sequences were obtained from peripheral blood. CDR3 nucleotide sequence: TGTGCCAGCAGTTCCGGGACGCGGGGCGAAAAACTGTTTTTT. Residues: CASSSGTRGEKLFF.